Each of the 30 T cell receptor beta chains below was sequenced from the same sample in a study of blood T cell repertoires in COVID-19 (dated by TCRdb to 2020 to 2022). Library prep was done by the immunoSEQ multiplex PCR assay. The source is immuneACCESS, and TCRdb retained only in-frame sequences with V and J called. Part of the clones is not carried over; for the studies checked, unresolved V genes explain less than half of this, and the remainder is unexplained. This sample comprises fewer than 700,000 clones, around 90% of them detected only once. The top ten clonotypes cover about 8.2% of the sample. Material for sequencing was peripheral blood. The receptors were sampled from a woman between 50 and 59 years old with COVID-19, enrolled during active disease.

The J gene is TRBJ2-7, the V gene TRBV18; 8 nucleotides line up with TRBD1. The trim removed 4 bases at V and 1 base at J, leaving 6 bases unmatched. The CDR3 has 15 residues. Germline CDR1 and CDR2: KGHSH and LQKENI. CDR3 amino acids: CASSLAGQASYEQYF. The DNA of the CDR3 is TGTGCCAGCTCACTCGCGGGACAGGCTTCCTACGAGCAGTACTTC.

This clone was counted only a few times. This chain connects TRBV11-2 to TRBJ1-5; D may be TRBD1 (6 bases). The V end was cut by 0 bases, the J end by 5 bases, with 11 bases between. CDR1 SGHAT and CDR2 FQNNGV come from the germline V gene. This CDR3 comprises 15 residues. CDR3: CASSLEDRTYQPQHF. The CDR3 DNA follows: TGTGCCAGCAGCTTAGAGGACAGAACTTATCAGCCCCAGCATTTT.

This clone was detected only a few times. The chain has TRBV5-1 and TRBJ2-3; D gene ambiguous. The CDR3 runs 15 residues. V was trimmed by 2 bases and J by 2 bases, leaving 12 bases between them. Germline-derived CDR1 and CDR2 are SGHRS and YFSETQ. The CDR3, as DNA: TGCGCCAGCAGCTTCGACACAGATAACACAGATACGCAGTATTTT. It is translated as CASSFDTDNTDTQYF.

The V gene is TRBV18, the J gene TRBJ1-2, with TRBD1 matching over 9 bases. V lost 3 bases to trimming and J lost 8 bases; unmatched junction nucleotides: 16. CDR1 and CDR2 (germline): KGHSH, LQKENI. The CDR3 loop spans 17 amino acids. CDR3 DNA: TGTGCCAGCTCACCCCCCAATCCGGGACAGGGACACGGGGGCTACACCTTC. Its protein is CASSPPNPGQGHGGYTF.

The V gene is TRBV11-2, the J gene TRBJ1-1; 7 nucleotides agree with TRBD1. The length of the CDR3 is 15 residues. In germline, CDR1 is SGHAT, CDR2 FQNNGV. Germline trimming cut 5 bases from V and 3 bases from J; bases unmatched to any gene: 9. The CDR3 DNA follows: TGTGCCAGCAGCAGCTTAGGACAGGTCCACACTGAAGCTTTCTTT. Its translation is CASSSLGQVHTEAFF.

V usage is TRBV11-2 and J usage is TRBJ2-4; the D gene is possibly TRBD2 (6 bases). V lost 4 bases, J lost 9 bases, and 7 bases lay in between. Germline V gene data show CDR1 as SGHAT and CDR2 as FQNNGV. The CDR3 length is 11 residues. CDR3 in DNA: TGTGCCAGCAGCTCGGGGGTCATTCAGTACTTC. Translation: CASSSGVIQYF. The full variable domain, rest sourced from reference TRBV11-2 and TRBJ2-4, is EAGVAQSPRYKIIEKRQSVAFWCNPISGHATLYWYQQILGQGPKLLIQFQNNGVVDDSQLPKDRFSAERLKGVDSTLKIQPAKLEDSAVYLCASSSGVIQYFGAGTRLSVL.

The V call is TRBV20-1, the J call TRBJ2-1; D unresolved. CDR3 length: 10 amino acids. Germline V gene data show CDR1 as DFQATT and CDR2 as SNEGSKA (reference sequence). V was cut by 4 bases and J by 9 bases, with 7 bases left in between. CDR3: CSATWLEQFF. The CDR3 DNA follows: TGCAGTGCTACTTGGCTTGAGCAGTTCTTC.

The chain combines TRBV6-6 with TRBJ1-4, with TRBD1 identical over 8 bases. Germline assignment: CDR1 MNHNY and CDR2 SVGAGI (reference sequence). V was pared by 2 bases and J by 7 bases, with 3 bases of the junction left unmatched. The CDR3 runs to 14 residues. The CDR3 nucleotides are TGTGCCAGCAGTTACGACAGGGGCGGTGAAAAACTGTTTTTT. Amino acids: CASSYDRGGEKLFF.

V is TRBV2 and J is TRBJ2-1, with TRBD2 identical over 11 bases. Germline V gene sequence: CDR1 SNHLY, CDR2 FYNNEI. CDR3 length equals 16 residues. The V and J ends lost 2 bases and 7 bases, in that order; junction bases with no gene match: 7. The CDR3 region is CASSEPSSGGTNEQFF. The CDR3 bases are TGTGCCAGCAGTGAACCTTCTAGCGGGGGGACAAATGAGCAGTTCTTC.

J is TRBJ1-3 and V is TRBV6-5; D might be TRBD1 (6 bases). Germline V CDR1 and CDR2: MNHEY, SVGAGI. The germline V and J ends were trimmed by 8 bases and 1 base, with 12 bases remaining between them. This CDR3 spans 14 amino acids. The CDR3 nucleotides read TGTGCCAGCCGGTTAGGGGGTTCTGGAAACACCATATATTTT. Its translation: CASRLGGSGNTIYF.

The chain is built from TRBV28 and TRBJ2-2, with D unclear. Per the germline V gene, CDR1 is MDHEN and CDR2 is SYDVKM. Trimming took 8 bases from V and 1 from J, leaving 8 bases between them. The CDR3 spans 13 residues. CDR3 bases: TGTGCCAGCGAGGAGAGGAACACCGGGGAGCTGTTTTTT. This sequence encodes CASEERNTGELFF.

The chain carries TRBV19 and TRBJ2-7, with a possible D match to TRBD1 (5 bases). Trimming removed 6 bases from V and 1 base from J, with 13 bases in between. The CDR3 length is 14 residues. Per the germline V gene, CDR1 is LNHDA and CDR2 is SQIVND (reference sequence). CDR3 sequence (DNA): TGTGCCAGTAGCCCAGACAGAGCATCCTACGAGCAGTACTTC. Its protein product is CASSPDRASYEQYF.

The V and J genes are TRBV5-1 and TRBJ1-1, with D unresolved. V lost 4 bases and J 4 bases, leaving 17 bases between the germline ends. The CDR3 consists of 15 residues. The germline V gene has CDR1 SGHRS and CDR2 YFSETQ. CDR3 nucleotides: TGCGCCAGCAGCCGCAGCATAGGAGAGGTCACTGAAGCTTTCTTT. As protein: CASSRSIGEVTEAFF.

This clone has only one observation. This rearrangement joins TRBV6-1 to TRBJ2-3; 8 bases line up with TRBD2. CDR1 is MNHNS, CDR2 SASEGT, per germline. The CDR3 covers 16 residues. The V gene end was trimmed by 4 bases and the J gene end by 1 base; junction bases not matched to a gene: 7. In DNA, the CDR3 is TGTGCCAGCAGTGGGGGGCGGGGGGCCCGCACAGATACGCAGTATTTT. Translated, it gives CASSGGRGARTDTQYF.

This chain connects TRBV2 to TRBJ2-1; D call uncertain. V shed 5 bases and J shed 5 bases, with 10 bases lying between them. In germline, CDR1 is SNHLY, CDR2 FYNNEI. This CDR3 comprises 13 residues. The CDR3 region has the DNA TGTGCCAGCAGTAACCCATGGCACAATGAGCAGTTCTTC. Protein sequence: CASSNPWHNEQFF.

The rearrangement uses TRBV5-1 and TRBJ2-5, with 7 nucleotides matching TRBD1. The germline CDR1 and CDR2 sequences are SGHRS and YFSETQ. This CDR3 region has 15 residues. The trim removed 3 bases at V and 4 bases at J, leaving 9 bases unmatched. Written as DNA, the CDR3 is TGCGCCAGCAGCTCTGGACAGGCAAATCGAGAGACCCAGTACTTC. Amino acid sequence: CASSSGQANRETQYF.

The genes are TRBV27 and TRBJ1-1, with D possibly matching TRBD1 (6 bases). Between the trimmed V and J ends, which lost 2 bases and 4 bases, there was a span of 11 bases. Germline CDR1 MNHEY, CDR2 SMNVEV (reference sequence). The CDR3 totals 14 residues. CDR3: CASSLMGARTEAFF. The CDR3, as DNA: TGTGCCAGCAGTTTAATGGGGGCGCGCACTGAAGCTTTCTTT.

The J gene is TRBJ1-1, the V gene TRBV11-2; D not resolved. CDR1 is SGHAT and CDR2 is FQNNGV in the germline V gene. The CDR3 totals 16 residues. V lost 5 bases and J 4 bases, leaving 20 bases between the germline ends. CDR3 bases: TGTGCCAGCAGCCCAGACCCCGGGTCTGTGCTCACTGAAGCTTTCTTT. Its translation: CASSPDPGSVLTEAFF.

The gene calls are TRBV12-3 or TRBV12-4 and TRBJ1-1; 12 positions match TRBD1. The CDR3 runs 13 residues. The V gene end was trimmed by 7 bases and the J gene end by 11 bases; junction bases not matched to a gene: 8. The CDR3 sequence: CASTLGQGAGAFF. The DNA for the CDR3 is TGTGCCAGCACCCTGGGACAGGGGGCGGGGGCTTTCTTT.

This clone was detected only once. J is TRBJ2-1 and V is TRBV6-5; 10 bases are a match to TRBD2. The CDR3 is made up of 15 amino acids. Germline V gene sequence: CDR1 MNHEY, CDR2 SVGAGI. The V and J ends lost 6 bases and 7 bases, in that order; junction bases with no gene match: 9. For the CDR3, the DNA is TGTGCCAGCAGATCTATAGCGGGGGGATGGAATGAGCAGTTCTTC. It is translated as CASRSIAGGWNEQFF.

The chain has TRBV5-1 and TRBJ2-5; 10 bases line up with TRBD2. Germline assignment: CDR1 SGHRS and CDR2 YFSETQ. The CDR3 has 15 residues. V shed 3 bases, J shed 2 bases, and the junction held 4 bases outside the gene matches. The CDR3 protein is CASSSASGGQETQYF. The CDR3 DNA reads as TGCGCCAGCAGCTCGGCTAGCGGGGGACAAGAGACCCAGTACTTC.

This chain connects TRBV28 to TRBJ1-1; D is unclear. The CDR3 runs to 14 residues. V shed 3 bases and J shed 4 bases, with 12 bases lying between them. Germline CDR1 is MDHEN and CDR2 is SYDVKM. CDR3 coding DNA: TGTGCCAGCAGTTTCCGGGGTTACGGCACTGAAGCTTTCTTT. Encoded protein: CASSFRGYGTEAFF.

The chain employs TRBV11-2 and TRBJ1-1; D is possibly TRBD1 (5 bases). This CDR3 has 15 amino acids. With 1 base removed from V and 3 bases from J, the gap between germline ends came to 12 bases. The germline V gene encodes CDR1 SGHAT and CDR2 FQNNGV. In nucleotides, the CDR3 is TGTGCCAGCAGCTTAGGGGGGGAGGTATACACTGAAGCTTTCTTT. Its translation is CASSLGGEVYTEAFF. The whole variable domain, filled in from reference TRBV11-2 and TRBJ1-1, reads EAGVAQSPRYKIIEKRQSVAFWCNPISGHATLYWYQQILGQGPKLLIQFQNNGVVDDSQLPKDRFSAERLKGVDSTLKIQPAKLEDSAVYLCASSLGGEVYTEAFFGQGTRLTVV.

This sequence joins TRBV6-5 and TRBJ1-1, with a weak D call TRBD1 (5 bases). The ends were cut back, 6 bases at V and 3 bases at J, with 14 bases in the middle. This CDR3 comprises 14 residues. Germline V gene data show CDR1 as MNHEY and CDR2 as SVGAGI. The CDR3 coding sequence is TGTGCCAGCAGCAGAGTTGGGGGGGACACTGAAGCTTTCTTT. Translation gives CASSRVGGDTEAFF.

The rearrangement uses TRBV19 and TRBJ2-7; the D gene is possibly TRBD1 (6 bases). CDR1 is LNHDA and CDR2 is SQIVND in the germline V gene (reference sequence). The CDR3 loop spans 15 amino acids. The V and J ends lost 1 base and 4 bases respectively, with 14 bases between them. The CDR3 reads CASSIAAGDPYEQYF. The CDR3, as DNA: TGTGCCAGTAGTATAGCGGCAGGGGATCCGTACGAGCAGTACTTC. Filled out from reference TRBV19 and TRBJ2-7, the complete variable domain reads DGGITQSPKYLFRKEGQNVTLSCEQNLNHDAMYWYRQDPGQGLRLIYYSQIVNDFQKGDIAEGYSVSREKKESFPLTVTSAQKNPTAFYLCASSIAAGDPYEQYFGPGTRLTVT.

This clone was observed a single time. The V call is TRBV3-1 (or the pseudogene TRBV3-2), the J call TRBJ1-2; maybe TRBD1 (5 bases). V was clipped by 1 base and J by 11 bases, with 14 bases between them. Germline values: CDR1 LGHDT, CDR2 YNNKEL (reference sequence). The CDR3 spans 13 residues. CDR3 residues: CASSQGGVGKYTF. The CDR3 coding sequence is TGTGCCAGCAGCCAAGGGGGGGTGGGTAAATACACCTTC.

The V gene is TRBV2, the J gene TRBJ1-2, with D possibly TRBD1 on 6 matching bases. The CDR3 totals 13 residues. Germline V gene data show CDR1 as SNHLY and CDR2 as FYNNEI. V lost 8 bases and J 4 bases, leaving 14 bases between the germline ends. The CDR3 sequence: CASRQEVPYGYTF. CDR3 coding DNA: TGTGCCAGCCGACAGGAAGTACCCTATGGCTACACCTTC.

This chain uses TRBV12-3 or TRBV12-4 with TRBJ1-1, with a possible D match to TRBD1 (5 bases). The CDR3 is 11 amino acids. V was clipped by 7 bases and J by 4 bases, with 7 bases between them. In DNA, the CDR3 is TGTGCCAGCAAGGGGATCACTGAAGCTTTCTTT. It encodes CASKGITEAFF.

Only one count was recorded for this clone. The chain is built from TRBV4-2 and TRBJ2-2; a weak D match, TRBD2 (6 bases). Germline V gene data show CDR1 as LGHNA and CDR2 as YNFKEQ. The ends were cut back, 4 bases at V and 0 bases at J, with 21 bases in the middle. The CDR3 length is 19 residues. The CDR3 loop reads CASSRPYSGQNSNTGELFF. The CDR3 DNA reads TGTGCCAGCAGCCGGCCCTACAGCGGGCAAAATTCGAACACCGGGGAGCTGTTTTTT.

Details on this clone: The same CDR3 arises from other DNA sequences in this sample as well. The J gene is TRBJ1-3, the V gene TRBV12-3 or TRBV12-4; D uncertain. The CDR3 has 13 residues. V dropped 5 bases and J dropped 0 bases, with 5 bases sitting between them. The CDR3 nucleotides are TGTGCCAGCAGTCTTAGCTCTGGAAACACCATATATTTT. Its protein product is CASSLSSGNTIYF.